What follows describes a single T cell receptor beta chain. The target antigen is unknown. This CDR3 comprises 14 residues. From germline, CDR1 is SEHNR and CDR2 FQNEAQ (reference sequence). V lost 5 bases and J lost 2, with 11 bases in between. The record originates from a study of cytomegalovirus exposure and HLA in healthy donors. Study-level findings and limits: The authors excluded some V segments, including TRBV6-2 and TRBV6-3, as indistinguishable.

The primer mix had 60 Vbeta and 13 Jbeta primers. Sequencing was performed with immunoSEQ multiplex PCR; in TCRdb, only in-frame clones are kept and a portion is missing. The sample includes 100,000 or so clones, over 80% of them seen just once. Sequenced: PBMCs. The V call is TRBV7-9, the J call TRBJ2-3, with a possible D match to TRBD2 (5 bases). This clonotype originated in a man aged 30-40 years in good health and CMV-seropositive. The CDR3 region has the DNA TGTGCCAGCAGCCCCGGACTCTCCACAGATACGCAGTATTTT. It codes for CASSPGLSTDTQYF. The full variable domain, its missing parts supplied by reference TRBV7-9 and TRBJ2-3, is DTGVSQNPRHKITKRGQNVTFRCDPISEHNRLYWYRQTLGQGPEFLTYFQNEAQLEKSRLLSDRFSAERPKGSFSTLEIQRTEQGDSAMYLCASSPGLSTDTQYFGPGTRLTVL.